This TCR beta chain was captured by sequencing in a study of shared clonotypes between healthy human individuals. Study-wide results and caveats: Represented genetic and exposure-history diversity was restricted by having few donors.

CDR1 and CDR2 (germline): MDHEN, SYDVKM. This CDR3 region has 16 residues. With V trimmed by 3 bases and J by 7 bases, 10 bases remained unmatched. Measured with immunoSEQ multiplex PCR; TCRdb has only the in-frame clones, and not every one. Of approximately 350,000 clones in the sample, around 96% were seen once. About this clone itself: The target antigen is unknown.

This receptor was obtained from a man in his thirties or forties in good health. V is TRBV28 and J is TRBJ1-5; 9 bases align to TRBD1. Sequencing was performed on memory CD8+ T cells sorted from blood. As to subset: CD45RO+ cells pooled with CCR7-negative TemRA cells. In DNA form, the CDR3 reads TGTGCCAGCAGTTTTAAGTTCGGGACAGGGAGCCAGCCCCAGCATTTT. Residues: CASSFKFGTGSQPQHF. The whole variable domain, remainder taken from reference TRBV28 and TRBJ1-5, is DVKVTQSSRYLVKRTGEKVFLECVQDMDHENMFWYRQDPGLGLRLIYFSYDVKMKEKGDIPEGYSVSREKKERFSLILESASTNQTSMYLCASSFKFGTGSQPQHFGDGTRLSIL.